The next 25 T cell receptor beta chains were all read from a single sample in a study of memory CD4+ T cells and cytomegalovirus serostatus. The sort gate was single viable CD3+CD4+CD8-CD45RO+ cells for memory CD4+ T cells. Generated by immunoSEQ multiplex PCR, the TCRdb table keeps only in-frame clones and is missing some. The table records 45,000 to 65,000 clones, approximately 83% of them present only once. Sequencing was carried out using memory CD4+ T cells from blood. The receptors here all came from an adult in good health and CMV-seronegative.

The chain uses TRBV18 and TRBJ1-3, with D unclear. Trimming shortened V by 3 bases and J by 3 bases, and 6 bases separated the two germline ends. Germline V gives CDR1 KGHSH, CDR2 LQKENI. The CDR3 has 13 residues. The CDR3 DNA sequence: TGTGCCAGCTCACCGGCGTTTGGAAACACCATATATTTT. This sequence encodes CASSPAFGNTIYF. Full variable domain (outside the CDR3, taken from reference TRBV18 and TRBJ1-3): NAGVMQNPRHLVRRRGQEARLRCSPMKGHSHVYWYRQLPEEGLKFMVYLQKENIIDESGMPKERFSAEFPKEGPSILRIQQVVRGDSAAYFCASSPAFGNTIYFGEGSWLTVV.

The chain carries TRBV6-1 and TRBJ2-7; D possibly corresponds to TRBD2 (6 bases). Germline V gene lookup returns CDR1 MNHNS and CDR2 SASEGT. The CDR3 is 12 amino acids. V lost 8 bases to trimming and J lost 2 bases, with 10 bases between them. The CDR3 DNA reads as TGTGCCAGCGGGAGGAGGGCCTACGAGCAGTACTTC. Amino acid sequence: CASGRRAYEQYF.

The genes are TRBV19 and TRBJ1-5, with 7 bases aligning to TRBD1. CDR1 and CDR2 (germline): LNHDA, SQIVND (reference sequence). CDR3 length: 15 residues. Trimming took 6 bases from V and 6 from J; bases not matched to a gene: 11. The CDR3 nucleotides read TGTGCCAGTAGGCCGGGAGGGGGCGGTGGTCAGCCCCAGCATTTT. This translates into CASRPGGGGGQPQHF.

The chain recombines TRBV18 with TRBJ2-2; D is undetermined. This CDR3 region has 15 residues. Germline values: CDR1 KGHSH, CDR2 LQKENI. Trimming took off 4 bases at V and 4 bases at J, with 13 bases between the two ends. The CDR3: CASSQLGSPTGELFF. CDR3 in DNA: TGTGCCAGCTCACAGCTGGGTTCTCCCACCGGGGAGCTGTTTTTT.

The chain carries TRBV18 and TRBJ2-5; maybe TRBD1 (6 bases). Trimming took off 5 bases at V and 5 bases at J, with 18 bases between the two ends. This CDR3 region has 15 residues. In germline, CDR1 is KGHSH, CDR2 LQKENI. The CDR3: CASSRQEGVRETQYF. CDR3 coding DNA: TGTGCCAGCTCAAGACAAGAGGGGGTGAGGGAGACCCAGTACTTC. The entire variable domain, with the rest obtained from reference TRBV18 and TRBJ2-5, is as follows: NAGVMQNPRHLVRRRGQEARLRCSPMKGHSHVYWYRQLPEEGLKFMVYLQKENIIDESGMPKERFSAEFPKEGPSILRIQQVVRGDSAAYFCASSRQEGVRETQYFGPGTRLLVL.

The V and J genes are TRBV2 and TRBJ2-5; unclear D gene. CDR3 size: 12 residues. Germline CDR1 SNHLY, CDR2 FYNNEI. V lost 1 base to trimming and J lost 5 bases, with 5 bases between them. The CDR3 DNA reads as TGTGCCAGCAGTGAAGGTTGGGAGACCCAGTACTTC. Translation gives CASSEGWETQYF. Full variable domain (outside the CDR3, taken from reference TRBV2 and TRBJ2-5): EPEVTQTPSHQVTQMGQEVILRCVPISNHLYFYWYRQILGQKVEFLVSFYNNEISEKSEIFDDQFSVERPDGSNFTLKIRSTKLEDSAMYFCASSEGWETQYFGPGTRLLVL.

This chain joins TRBV5-6 and TRBJ1-1; D call uncertain. Germline CDR1 reads SGHDT; CDR2 reads YYEEEE. The V and J ends lost 0 bases and 11 bases respectively, with 11 bases between them. This CDR3 has 12 amino acids. CDR3 protein: CASSLEGKRAFF. CDR3 DNA sequence: TGTGCCAGCAGCTTGGAAGGGAAAAGGGCTTTCTTT.

The CDR3 nucleotides are TGTGCCAGTAGCGCACAGGGGGGCTCCTACAATGAGCAGTTCTTC. This sequence encodes CASSAQGGSYNEQFF. This chain joins TRBV19 and TRBJ2-1; 8 bases agree with TRBD1. Germline V gene lookup returns CDR1 LNHDA and CDR2 SQIVND (reference sequence). The CDR3 totals 15 residues. After removal of 6 bases from V and 0 bases from J, the junction contained 4 bases not matched to a gene.

The gene calls are TRBV6-6 and TRBJ1-5; D not resolved. There are 15 residues in the CDR3. Germline V gives CDR1 MNHNY, CDR2 SVGAGI (reference sequence). Between the trimmed V and J ends, which lost 7 bases and 1 base, there was a span of 14 bases. This chain's CDR3 is CASTTQTASNQPQHF. The CDR3 DNA is TGTGCCAGCACAACCCAAACTGCCAGCAATCAGCCCCAGCATTTT.

This chain joins TRBV7-9 and TRBJ1-2; no reliable D call. The CDR3 covers 13 residues. V lost 0 bases to trimming and J lost 4 bases, with 6 bases between them. Germline-derived CDR1 and CDR2 are SEHNR and FQNEAQ (reference sequence). In DNA, the CDR3 is TGTGCCAGCAGCTTAGCGATTAGCTATGGCTACACCTTC. It specifies CASSLAISYGYTF.

The gene calls are TRBV5-1 and TRBJ1-1, with TRBD1 as a possible D gene (6 bases). The CDR3 is 16 amino acids. In germline, CDR1 is SGHRS, CDR2 YFSETQ. Deletions cut 3 bases from V and 0 bases from J, with 15 bases between. This CDR3 is CASSSPAGVMNTEAFF. The CDR3 DNA sequence: TGCGCCAGCAGCTCCCCGGCAGGGGTCATGAACACTGAAGCTTTCTTT.

The chain uses TRBV28 and TRBJ1-2; maybe TRBD1 (6 bases). V dropped 7 bases and J dropped 5 bases, with 14 bases sitting between them. Germline CDR1 and CDR2: MDHEN and SYDVKM. The CDR3 totals 13 residues. The CDR3 coding sequence is TGTGCCAGCACTGGGACACCAAGTTATGGCTACACCTTC. Translation gives CASTGTPSYGYTF.

The rearrangement uses TRBV4-1 and TRBJ1-5; 8 positions match TRBD1. This CDR3 has 15 residues. J lost 6 bases, V lost 1 base, and 5 bases had no gene match. Germline assignment: CDR1 MGHRA and CDR2 YSYEKL. The CDR3 sequence: CASSQGQGAGQPQHF. The CDR3 coding sequence is TGCGCCAGCAGCCAAGGGCAGGGGGCGGGTCAGCCCCAGCATTTT.

This chain connects TRBV20-1 to TRBJ2-7, with 7 bases that match TRBD1. The CDR3 has 11 amino acids. CDR1 is DFQATT and CDR2 is SNEGSKA in the germline V gene (reference sequence). This CDR3 is CTGTAVYEQYF. The CDR3 DNA reads as TGCACCGGGACAGCCGTCTACGAGCAGTACTTC.

The J gene is TRBJ2-1, the V gene TRBV7-3, with 8 bases aligning to TRBD2. From germline, CDR1 is SGHTA and CDR2 FQGTGA. This CDR3 has 16 amino acids. The ends lost 0 bases at V and 3 bases at J; junction bases unmatched: 4. In nucleotides, the CDR3 is TGTGCCAGCAGCTTAACTTTCGGGGGGGACTACAATGAGCAGTTCTTC. Translating gives CASSLTFGGDYNEQFF.

The chain employs TRBV28 and TRBJ1-2; D may be TRBD1 (5 bases). Trimming shortened V by 6 bases and J by 8 bases, and 19 bases separated the two germline ends. The CDR3 covers 14 residues. The germline gives CDR1 MDHEN, CDR2 SYDVKM. The CDR3 DNA reads as TGTGCCAGCAGGCAAGACAGCTACTGGGGAGGCTACACCTTC. It translates to CASRQDSYWGGYTF.

The gene calls are TRBV28 and TRBJ1-1; 7 nucleotides match TRBD1. CDR3 length: 14 residues. CDR1 and CDR2 (germline): MDHEN, SYDVKM. V was clipped by 5 bases and J by 6 bases; unmatched bases: 9. The CDR3 loop reads CASSQNRGAAEAFF. Written as DNA, the CDR3 is TGTGCCAGCAGTCAAAACAGGGGTGCGGCTGAAGCTTTCTTT. The whole variable domain, remainder taken from reference TRBV28 and TRBJ1-1, is DVKVTQSSRYLVKRTGEKVFLECVQDMDHENMFWYRQDPGLGLRLIYFSYDVKMKEKGDIPEGYSVSREKKERFSLILESASTNQTSMYLCASSQNRGAAEAFFGQGTRLTVV.

A few counts support this clone. The genes are TRBV23-1 and TRBJ1-2, with 7 bases identical to TRBD1. TRBV23-1 carries the ORF label, with uncertain function. V was pared by 2 bases and J by 4 bases, with 10 bases of the junction left unmatched. The CDR3 has 16 residues. CDR3 nucleotides: TGCGCCAGCAGTCAAGGGAGTCGACAGGGCCTCTATGGCTACACCTTC. This sequence encodes CASSQGSRQGLYGYTF.

The chain is built from TRBV19 and TRBJ1-2; TRBD1 is a possible D gene (5 bases). Deletions cut 5 bases from V and 8 bases from J, with 9 bases between. The CDR3 runs to 11 residues. Per the germline V gene, CDR1 is LNHDA and CDR2 is SQIVND (reference sequence). CDR3 bases: TGTGCCAGTAGTGGGGACTGGGGCTACACCTTC. Translation: CASSGDWGYTF. The full variable domain, its missing parts supplied by reference TRBV19 and TRBJ1-2, is DGGITQSPKYLFRKEGQNVTLSCEQNLNHDAMYWYRQDPGQGLRLIYYSQIVNDFQKGDIAEGYSVSREKKESFPLTVTSAQKNPTAFYLCASSGDWGYTFGSGTRLTVV.

This clone was observed a single time. The chain carries TRBV6-6 and TRBJ1-2, with 7 positions matching TRBD1. This CDR3 contains 15 residues. V was clipped by 2 bases and J by 2 bases; unmatched bases: 5. The germline V gene has CDR1 MNHNY and CDR2 SVGAGI (reference sequence). As DNA, the CDR3 is TGTGCCAGCAGTTACCCCACGACAGGGAACTATGGCTACACCTTC. Its translation: CASSYPTTGNYGYTF.

The rearrangement uses TRBV14 and TRBJ2-7, with 14 bases identical to TRBD2. J was trimmed by 3 bases and V by 4 bases; bases with no gene match: 8. CDR3 length: 17 residues. Germline assignment: CDR1 SGHDN and CDR2 FVKESK. CDR3 bases: TGTGCCAGCAGCCGAGGACTAGCGGGGGGATTGGGCTACGAGCAGTACTTC. Its protein product is CASSRGLAGGLGYEQYF.

This clone came up a few times. In the same sample, other DNA sequences code for this CDR3. The V gene is TRBV20-1, the J gene TRBJ1-1; D is unclear. Trimming pared 8 bases from V and 0 bases from J, leaving 7 bases between. CDR3 size: 11 residues. Germline V gene sequence: CDR1 DFQATT, CDR2 SNEGSKA (reference sequence). DNA for the CDR3: TGCAGTTCGTACTTGAACACTGAAGCTTTCTTT. Encoded protein: CSSYLNTEAFF.

The chain employs TRBV6-1 and TRBJ2-7; D may be TRBD1 or TRBD2 (6 bases each). The V gene's germline CDR1 is MNHNS and CDR2 SASEGT. The CDR3 extends over 12 amino acids. Trimming left V 2 bases short and J 7 bases short, with 9 bases between. The CDR3 region is CASSELGGEQYF. For the CDR3, the DNA is TGTGCCAGCAGTGAATTAGGGGGGGAGCAGTACTTC.

This clone has a single count. The chain links TRBV5-1 to TRBJ2-7; TRBD2 is a possible D gene (5 bases). The ends were cut back, 4 bases at V and 3 bases at J, with 17 bases in the middle. CDR1 SGHRS and CDR2 YFSETQ come from the germline V gene. The CDR3 totals 15 residues. CDR3 coding DNA: TGCGCCAGCAGCCCCCGTCCGGGGAGTTTCTACGAGCAGTACTTC. It translates to CASSPRPGSFYEQYF.

The V gene is TRBV19, the J gene TRBJ1-5; D unresolved. V was clipped by 6 bases and J by 2 bases, with 11 bases between them. This CDR3 is built from 14 residues. Germline CDR1 reads LNHDA; CDR2 reads SQIVND (reference sequence). CDR3 bases: TGTGCCAGTAGGGGTTCGAACGGCAATCAGCCCCAGCATTTT. Protein product: CASRGSNGNQPQHF.